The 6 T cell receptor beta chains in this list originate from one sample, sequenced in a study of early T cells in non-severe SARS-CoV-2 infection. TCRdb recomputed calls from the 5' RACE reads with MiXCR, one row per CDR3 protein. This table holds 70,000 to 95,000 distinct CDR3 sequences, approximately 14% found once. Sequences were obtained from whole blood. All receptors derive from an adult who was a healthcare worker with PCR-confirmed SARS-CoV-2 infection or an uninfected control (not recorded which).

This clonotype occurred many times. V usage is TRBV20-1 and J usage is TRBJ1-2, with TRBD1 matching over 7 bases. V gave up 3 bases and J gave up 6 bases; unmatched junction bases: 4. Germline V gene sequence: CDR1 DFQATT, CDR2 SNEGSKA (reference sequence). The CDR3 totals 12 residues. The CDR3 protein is CSASNQGDGYTF. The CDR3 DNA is TGCAGTGCTAGTAACCAGGGGGATGGCTACACCTTC.

The CDR3 nucleotides are TGCAGCGTTGGAGAGGGAGAGACCCAGTACTTC. It yields the protein CSVGEGETQYF. The chain uses TRBV29-1 and TRBJ2-5, with D possibly matching TRBD2 (5 bases). The CDR3 totals 11 residues. Germline CDR1 reads SQVTM; CDR2 reads ANQGSEA. The V gene lost 4 bases and the J gene lost 4 bases, with 7 bases spanning the gap.

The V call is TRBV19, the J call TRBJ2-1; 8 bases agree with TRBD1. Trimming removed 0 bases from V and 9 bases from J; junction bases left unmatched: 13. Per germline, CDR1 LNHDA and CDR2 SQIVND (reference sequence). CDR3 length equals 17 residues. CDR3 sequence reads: CASSIDRLWTGLPEQFF. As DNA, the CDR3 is TGTGCCAGTAGTATAGATCGGCTCTGGACAGGGCTACCTGAGCAGTTCTTC.

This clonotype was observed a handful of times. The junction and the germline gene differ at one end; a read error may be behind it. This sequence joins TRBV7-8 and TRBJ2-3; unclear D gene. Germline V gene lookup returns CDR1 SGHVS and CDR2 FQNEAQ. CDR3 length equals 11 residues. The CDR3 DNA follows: TGCGCCAGCAGCTTGTTGGATACGCAGTATTTT. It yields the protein CASSLLDTQYF.

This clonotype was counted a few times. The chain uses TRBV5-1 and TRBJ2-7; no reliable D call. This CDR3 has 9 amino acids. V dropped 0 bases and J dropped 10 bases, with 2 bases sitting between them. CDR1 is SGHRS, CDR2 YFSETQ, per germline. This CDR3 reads CASSLEQYV. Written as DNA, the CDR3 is TGCGCCAGCAGCTTGGAACAGTACGTC.

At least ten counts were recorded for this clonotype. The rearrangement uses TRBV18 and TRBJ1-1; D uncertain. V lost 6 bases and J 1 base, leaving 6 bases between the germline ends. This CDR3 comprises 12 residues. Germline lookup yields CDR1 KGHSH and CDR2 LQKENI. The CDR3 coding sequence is TGTGCCAGCTCCTTCTCGAACACTGAAGCTTTCTTT. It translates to CASSFSNTEAFF.